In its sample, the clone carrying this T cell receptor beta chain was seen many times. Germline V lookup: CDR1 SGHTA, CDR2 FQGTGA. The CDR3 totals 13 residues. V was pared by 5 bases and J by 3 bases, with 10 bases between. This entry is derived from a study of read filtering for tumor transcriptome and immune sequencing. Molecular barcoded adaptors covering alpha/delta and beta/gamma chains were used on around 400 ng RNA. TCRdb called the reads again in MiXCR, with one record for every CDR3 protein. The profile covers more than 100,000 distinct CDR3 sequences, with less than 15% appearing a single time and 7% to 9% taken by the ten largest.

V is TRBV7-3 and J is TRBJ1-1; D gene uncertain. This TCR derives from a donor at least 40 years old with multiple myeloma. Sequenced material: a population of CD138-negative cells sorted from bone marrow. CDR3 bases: TGTGCCAGCAGCCTCGAGGCGGACACTGAAGCTTTCTTT. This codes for CASSLEADTEAFF. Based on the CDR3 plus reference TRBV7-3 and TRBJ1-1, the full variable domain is GAGVSQTPSNKVTEKGKYVELRCDPISGHTALYWYRQSLGQGPEFLIYFQGTGAADDSGLPNDRFFAVRPEGSVSTLKIQRTERGDSAVYLCASSLEADTEAFFGQGTRLTVV.